This record looks at one T cell receptor beta chain sequence and its context. This sample is drawn from a study of cytomegalovirus exposure and HLA in healthy donors. This PCR relied on a set of 60 Vbeta primers and 13 Jbeta primers. Here immunoSEQ multiplex PCR was the method, and the copy in TCRdb shows in-frame clones only, minus some. The repertoire holds roughly 180,000 clones, with 84% as singletons. The sequence was collected from a girl aged 2-10 years in good health and CMV-seropositive. The sample consisted of PBMCs.

CDR3 loop: CASSRDRGYPQHF. The CDR3 nucleotides read TGTGCCAGCAGCCGGGACAGGGGTTACCCCCAGCATTTT. The gene calls are TRBV7-3 and TRBJ1-5; TRBD1 matches 10 bases. The germline gives CDR1 SGHTA, CDR2 FQGTGA. V shed 5 bases and J 10 bases; nucleotides not matched to a gene: 5. This CDR3 has 13 residues.